This T cell receptor (beta chain) is drawn from a study of tumor-infiltrating lymphocytes in primary liver carcinoma. In its sample, this clonotype ranks as medium-sized (0.01 to 0.1%). TCR beta cDNA was prepared out of about 510 ng total RNA by means of a constant-region primer. What produced the TCR beta libraries was three nested multiplex PCR rounds using slightly modified ARM-PCR. Forward primers for TRBV1-TRBV30 and a C-beta reverse primer served the first two PCR rounds, at approximately 10 cycles each. TCRdb independently ran MiXCR on the multiplex PCR reads; one entry per CDR3 protein. The table has about 43,000 distinct CDR3 sequences, approximately 70% seen once. V was clipped by 2 bases and J by 9 bases, with 14 bases between them. Germline V gene sequence: CDR1 MDHEN, CDR2 SYDVKM. This CDR3 comprises 13 residues. Taking roughly 20-34 mg of unsorted bulk tissue, the authors co-extracted RNA and DNA.

The clonotype comes from a man in his forties with primary liver carcinoma and hepatitis B virus infection. The sample taken for sequencing was liver tumor tissue from sampling region 2. As for subset: tumor region T2, inferior pole. The chain couples TRBV28 to TRBJ2-7; the D gene is possibly TRBD1 (6 bases). CDR3 nucleotides: TGTGCCAGCAGTTTACAGGGGCCCGTGGGGCAGTACTTC. It specifies CASSLQGPVGQYF.